This T cell receptor beta chain was obtained from a study of T cell responses to AZD1222 COVID-19 vaccine. The ends lost 10 bases at V and 6 bases at J; junction bases unmatched: 12. This CDR3 comprises 16 residues. Germline CDR1 and CDR2: LNHDA and SQIVND (reference sequence). Worth noting for this clone: Antigen unknown.

The protocol was immunoSEQ multiplex PCR, while the TCRdb copy is restricted to in-frame clones and leaves out a portion. The sample shows about 140,000 clones, 80% to 95% of them seen only once. Study-wide findings and caveats: At study baseline, merely several AZD1222 recipients were seropositive.

Here the sequenced sample was peripheral blood, taken on day 0 of AZD1222 vaccination. The rearrangement links TRBV19 to TRBJ2-2, with 12 bases lining up with TRBD1. The source of this sequence is an adult in good health. CDR3 in DNA: TGTGCCATCAAAGGCCGGGACAGGGGGCTCTCCGGGGAGCTGTTTTTT. Protein sequence: CAIKGRDRGLSGELFF.